This TCR beta chain was observed in a study of cytomegalovirus exposure and HLA in healthy donors. V was shortened by 3 bases and J by 4 bases, with 18 bases between the two germline ends. The CDR3 contains 17 residues. In germline, CDR1 is SEHNR, CDR2 FQNEAQ (reference sequence). It was healthy bone marrow donors who served as donors. The primer mix had 60 Vbeta and 13 Jbeta primers. Methods used by the authors: Counted up in a later analysis, unique TCR beta chains came to about 80 million, with around 12 million shared. Clones were read by immunoSEQ multiplex PCR, and TCRdb kept only the in-frame ones, dropping some. D and trimming were read from the DNA, whereas the V and J calls and clone size are those reported in that table. The sample shows 210,000 or so clones, 85% to 90% of them seen only once.

The sequencing input was PBMCs. The receptor was isolated from a human donor in good health. V usage is TRBV7-9 and J usage is TRBJ1-4; D is possibly TRBD1 (6 bases). For the CDR3, the DNA is TGTGCCAGCAGCTTTGACCCGGGATTACAGGGTAATGAAAAACTGTTTTTT. It yields the protein CASSFDPGLQGNEKLFF.